The sample holds a few counts of the clone carrying this T cell receptor (beta chain). What it binds is not known. Reverse transcribing all isolated RNA meant expressed TCRB transcripts were sequenced. Assay: immunoSEQ multiplex PCR; the TCRdb copy retains only in-frame clones and omits some. The table has 150,000 or so clones, 9% to 10% seen once. This entry comes from a study of beta chain features in type 1 diabetes. Study-wide results and limits: Equally in patients and controls, shorter templates might have been favored by PCR.

Material: central memory CD4+ T cells from blood. The TCR comes from a woman between 35 and 50 years old in good health.

For the CDR3, the DNA is TGCGCCAGCAGCCAAGATCCGGATCAGGGAACAGATACGCAGTATTTT. Translating it yields CASSQDPDQGTDTQYF. This rearrangement joins TRBV4-3 to TRBJ2-3; weak D call: TRBD1 (5 bases). V lost 0 bases to trimming and J lost 3 bases, with 13 bases between them. The CDR3 length is 16 residues. Germline-derived CDR1 and CDR2 are LGHNA and YSLEER.